This TCR beta chain was sequenced for a study of blood T cell repertoires in COVID-19. For the study at large: Whether acute or convalescent, the COVID-19 samples came from the United States, Italy and Spain. Sample material is recorded as cDNA or gDNA derived from T cells, B-cell-depleted T cells, or PBMCs.

Original processing notes: Using reference gene primer amplification, nucleated cell counts were estimated. Assay: immunoSEQ multiplex PCR; the TCRdb copy retains only in-frame clones and omits some. For V, J and clone size, that table is used; D and trimming come from the DNA. The sample includes 120,000 or so clones, around three quarters of them seen just once. V gave up 0 bases and J gave up 2 bases, with 11 bases separating them. CDR3 length: 15 amino acids. Germline-derived CDR1 and CDR2 are SGHRS and YFSETQ. V is TRBV5-1 and J is TRBJ2-5, with D unclear. This clonotype originated in a man between 70 and 80 years old with acute or convalescent COVID-19. The sequenced material came from peripheral blood. The CDR3 DNA reads as TGCGCCAGCAGCTTGGCCGGCACAGTACAAGAGACCCAGTACTTC. Protein: CASSLAGTVQETQYF.